This passage covers 5 T cell receptor beta chains from one sample sequenced in a study of technical replicates of blood from several donors. Clones were sequenced by immunoSEQ multiplex PCR, and TCRdb holds only the in-frame ones, with some missing. The table lists more than 90,000 clones, approximately 95% of them singletons. Source material: T cells isolated from PBMCs. These receptors were collected from a human donor in good health.

The chain joins TRBV18 to TRBJ1-4; TRBD1 matches at 11 bases. CDR3 length equals 14 residues. The V gene's germline CDR1 is KGHSH and CDR2 LQKENI. The trim removed 3 bases at V and 6 bases at J, leaving 0 bases unmatched. This chain's CDR3 is CASSPGQGDEKLFF. The CDR3 nucleotides are TGTGCCAGCTCACCGGGACAGGGGGATGAAAAACTGTTTTTT. Supplemented by reference TRBV18 and TRBJ1-4, the full variable domain reads NAGVMQNPRHLVRRRGQEARLRCSPMKGHSHVYWYRQLPEEGLKFMVYLQKENIIDESGMPKERFSAEFPKEGPSILRIQQVVRGDSAAYFCASSPGQGDEKLFFGSGTQLSVL.

This chain joins TRBV9 and TRBJ2-3; the match to TRBD2 covers 10 bases. The CDR3 runs to 14 residues. With V trimmed by 5 bases and J by 5 bases, 5 bases remained unmatched. Germline assignment: CDR1 SGDLS and CDR2 YYNGEE. The CDR3 DNA is TGTGCCAGCAGGGCGAGCGGGGGGGAAGATACGCAGTATTTT. Translation gives CASRASGGEDTQYF.

The J gene is TRBJ2-1, the V gene TRBV11-3, with 16 positions matching TRBD2. Germline values: CDR1 SGHNT, CDR2 YENEEA. V gave up 5 bases and J gave up 9 bases; unmatched junction bases: 10. The CDR3 has 17 residues. CDR3 bases: TGTGCCAGCAGCCCGGGGACTAGCGGGAGGGCCTCGGGTGAGCAGTTCTTC. Residues: CASSPGTSGRASGEQFF.

The V call is TRBV27, the J call TRBJ2-2; D possibly corresponds to TRBD2 (5 bases). This CDR3 is built from 14 residues. Germline CDR1 reads MNHEY; CDR2 reads SMNVEV (reference sequence). V dropped 0 bases and J dropped 7 bases, with 9 bases sitting between them. The CDR3 spells CASSLSSVGGELFF. In DNA, the CDR3 is TGTGCCAGCAGTTTATCTAGCGTTGGCGGGGAGCTGTTTTTT.

This clone was observed a single time. The chain links TRBV11-3 to TRBJ2-1; 14 bases match TRBD2. Germline V gene data show CDR1 as SGHNT and CDR2 as YENEEA. V dropped 0 bases and J dropped 7; count of bases not matched to a gene: 14. The length of the CDR3 is 20 residues. CDR3 loop: CASSLDLGLAGGPTSNEQFF. The DNA for the CDR3 is TGTGCCAGCAGCTTAGATCTAGGACTAGCGGGAGGCCCGACATCGAATGAGCAGTTCTTC.